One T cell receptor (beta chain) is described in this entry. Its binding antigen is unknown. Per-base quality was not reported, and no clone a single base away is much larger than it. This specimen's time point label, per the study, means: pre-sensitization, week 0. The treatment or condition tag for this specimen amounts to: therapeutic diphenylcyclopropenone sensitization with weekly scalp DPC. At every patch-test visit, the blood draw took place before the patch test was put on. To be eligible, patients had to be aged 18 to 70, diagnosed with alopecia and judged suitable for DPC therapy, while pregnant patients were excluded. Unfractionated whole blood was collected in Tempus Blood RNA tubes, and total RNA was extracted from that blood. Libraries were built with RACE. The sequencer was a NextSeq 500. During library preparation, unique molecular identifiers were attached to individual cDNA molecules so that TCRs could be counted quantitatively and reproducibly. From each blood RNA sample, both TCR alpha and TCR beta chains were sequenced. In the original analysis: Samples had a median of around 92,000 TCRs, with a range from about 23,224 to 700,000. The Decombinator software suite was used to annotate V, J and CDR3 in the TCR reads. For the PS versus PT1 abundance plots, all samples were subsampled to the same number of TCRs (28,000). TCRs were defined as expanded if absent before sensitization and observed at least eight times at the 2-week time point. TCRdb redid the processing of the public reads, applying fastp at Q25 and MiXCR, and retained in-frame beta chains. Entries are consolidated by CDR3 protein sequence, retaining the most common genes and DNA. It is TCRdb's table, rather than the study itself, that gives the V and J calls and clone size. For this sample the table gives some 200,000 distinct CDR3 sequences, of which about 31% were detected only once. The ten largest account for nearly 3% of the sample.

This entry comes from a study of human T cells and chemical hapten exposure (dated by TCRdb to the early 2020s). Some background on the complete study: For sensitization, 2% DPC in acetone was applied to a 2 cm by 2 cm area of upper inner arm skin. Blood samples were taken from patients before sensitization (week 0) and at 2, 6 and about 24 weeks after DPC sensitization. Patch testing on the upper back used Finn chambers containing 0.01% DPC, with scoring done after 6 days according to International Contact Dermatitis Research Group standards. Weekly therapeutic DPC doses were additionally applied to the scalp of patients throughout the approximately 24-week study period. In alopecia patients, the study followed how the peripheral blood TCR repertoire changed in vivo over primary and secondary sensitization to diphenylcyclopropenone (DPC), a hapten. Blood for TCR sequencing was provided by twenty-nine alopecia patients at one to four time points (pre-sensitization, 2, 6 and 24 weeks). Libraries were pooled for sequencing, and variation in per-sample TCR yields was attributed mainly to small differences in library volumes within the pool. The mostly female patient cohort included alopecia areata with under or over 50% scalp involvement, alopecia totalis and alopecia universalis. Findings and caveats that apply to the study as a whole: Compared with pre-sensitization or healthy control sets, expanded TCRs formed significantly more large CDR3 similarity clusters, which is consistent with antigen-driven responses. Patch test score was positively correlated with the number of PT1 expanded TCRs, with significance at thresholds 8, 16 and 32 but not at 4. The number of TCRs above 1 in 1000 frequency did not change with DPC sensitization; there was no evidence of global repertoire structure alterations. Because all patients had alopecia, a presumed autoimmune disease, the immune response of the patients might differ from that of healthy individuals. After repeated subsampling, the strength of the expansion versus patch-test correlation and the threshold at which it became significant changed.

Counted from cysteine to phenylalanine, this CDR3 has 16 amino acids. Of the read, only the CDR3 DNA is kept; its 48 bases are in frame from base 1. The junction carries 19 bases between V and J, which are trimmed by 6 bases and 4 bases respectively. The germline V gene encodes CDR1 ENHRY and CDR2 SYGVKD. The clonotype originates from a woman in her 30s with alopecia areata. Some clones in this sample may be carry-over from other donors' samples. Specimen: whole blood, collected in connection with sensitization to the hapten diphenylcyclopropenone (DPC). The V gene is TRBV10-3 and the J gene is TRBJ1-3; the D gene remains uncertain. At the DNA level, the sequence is TGTGCCATCAGGTCTGGGAGTCCACTACCAGGAAACACCATATATTTT. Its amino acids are CAIRSGSPLPGNTIYF.